This T cell receptor (beta chain) appears in the sequencing data of a study of Ad26.COV2.S vaccination and SARS-CoV-2 variants. The overall study: Each vaccinee took Ad26.COV2.S intramuscularly, once or twice 56 days apart. Broader study findings: Spike-specific TCR breadth was greater in vaccine than placebo recipients. It was found that vaccine and placebo recipients had similar non-spike TCR breadth.

V was cut by 5 bases and J by 7 bases, with 15 bases left in between. This CDR3 has 15 residues. CDR1 is SEHNR and CDR2 is FQNEAQ in the germline V gene (reference sequence). Treatment reported: 15 to 20 received Ad26.COV2.S at low or high dose, single or two shots; roughly five received placebo; per-sample allocation not given. Day 63 after the first injection of vaccine or placebo was the sampling time. Cohort 1b enrolled adults aged 18-55 years in Boston. This table comes from immunoSEQ multiplex PCR, and its TCRdb copy is limited to in-frame clones, with some not included. The sample lists about half a million clones, 70% to 90% occurring once. About this clone itself: Its antigen is currently unknown.

This TCR was recovered from a person aged 18 to 65 who received the Ad26.COV2.S COVID-19 vaccine or a placebo. The starting material was peripheral blood, obtained in a trial of Ad26.COV2.S vaccine versus placebo. The J gene is TRBJ1-6, the V gene TRBV7-9, with D tentatively TRBD1 (5 bases). In DNA form, the CDR3 reads TGTGCCAGCAGCCCTGTCAGGGTTTTAAATTCACCCCTCCACTTT. This codes for CASSPVRVLNSPLHF.